The 26 T cell receptor beta chains below come from one sample, sequenced in a study of metastatic and nonmetastatic thyroid tumors. There were no patients who had received any treatment before thyroid surgery. TCRdb re-processed the PCR reads through MiXCR. Seen here are about 93,000 clones, approximately 11% observed once, and the top ten hold approximately 10%. Sequenced sample: blood. These receptor sequences come from a female donor with papillary thyroid cancer or a benign thyroid nodule (not recorded which). Some clones in this sample may be carry-over from other donors' samples.

This clone was picked up many times. This chain uses TRBV6-2 or TRBV6-3 with TRBJ2-2; no clear D gene. Trimming shortened V by 6 bases and J by 6 bases, and 8 bases separated the two germline ends. Germline values: CDR1 MNHEY, CDR2 SVGEGT. This CDR3 comprises 12 residues. CDR3 region: CASSHPAGELFF. CDR3 nucleotide sequence: TGTGCCAGCAGCCACCCGGCCGGGGAGCTGTTTTTT.

Notes on this clone: A single base separates this from a much larger clone, so it may be a read error. This chain uses TRBV6-2 or TRBV6-3 with TRBJ2-1, with 11 bases lining up with TRBD2. This CDR3 comprises 14 residues. Germline CDR1 MNHEY, CDR2 SVGEGT. The J segment lost 7 bases and the V segment lost 8 bases, leaving 7 bases of the junction unmatched. The CDR3 DNA is TGTGCCAGCGGACAACTAGCGGGAGTAAATGAGCAGTTCTTC. Translating gives CASGQLAGVNEQFF.

Remarks on this clone: A much more abundant neighbour one base away suggests this may be a read error. The chain recombines TRBV11-1 with TRBJ2-1, with 12 bases fitting TRBD2. The CDR3 loop spans 15 amino acids. V trimming: 1 base; J trimming: 8 bases; junction bases outside the gene matches: 3. Germline V lookup: CDR1 SGHAT, CDR2 FQDESV (reference sequence). The CDR3 here is CASSLGLAGDDEQFF. The CDR3 region has the DNA TGTGCCAGCAGCTTAGGACTAGCGGGAGACGATGAGCAGTTCTTC.

This clone has at least ten counts. The rearrangement uses TRBV28 and TRBJ1-2; 12 bases fit TRBD1. Losses at the gene ends were 4 bases for V and 2 bases for J; bases not matched to a gene: 14. This CDR3 is built from 19 residues. In germline, CDR1 is MDHEN, CDR2 SYDVKM. Written as DNA, the CDR3 is TGTGCCAGCAGTTGTCCCGGGACAGGGGGCTGGTGTCGGAACTATGGCTACACCTTC. Its translation is CASSCPGTGGWCRNYGYTF.

This clone was counted at least ten times. This sequence joins TRBV6-1 and TRBJ2-3, with 9 bases identical to TRBD2. The germline V gene has CDR1 MNHNS and CDR2 SASEGT. Unmatched junction bases numbered 9, after V lost 1 base and J lost 4 bases. The CDR3 covers 17 residues. CDR3 DNA sequence: TGTGCCAGCAGTGAAGTTGCGGGAGGGCCAGGTGCAGATACGCAGTATTTT. The encoded protein is CASSEVAGGPGADTQYF.

This clone occurred a few times. The chain combines TRBV7-8 with TRBJ2-7, with D maybe TRBD1 (6 bases). The V end lost 5 bases, the J end lost 5 bases, and 10 bases lay between the germline ends. CDR1 and CDR2 (germline): SGHVS, FQNEAQ. CDR3 length: 12 amino acids. The chain's CDR3 is CASSVDSHEQYF. As DNA, the CDR3 is TGTGCCAGCAGCGTGGACAGCCACGAGCAGTACTTC.

This clone came up many times. The chain recombines TRBV4-1 with TRBJ1-2, with D possibly matching TRBD1 (5 bases). Germline loops: CDR1 MGHRA, CDR2 YSYEKL. The CDR3 is 15 residues long. Trimming left V 4 bases short and J 4 bases short, with 16 bases between. For the CDR3, the DNA is TGCGCCAGCAGCCTCCTTCGGGGGGAAGGCTATGGCTACACCTTC. It yields the protein CASSLLRGEGYGYTF.

This clone was found many times. DNA of the CDR3: TGTGCCATCAGTAGTTATAAGGCGGACAATGAGCAGTTCTTC. Translation gives CAISSYKADNEQFF. The chain is built from TRBV10-3 and TRBJ2-1; D is unresolved. The CDR3 extends over 14 amino acids. V shed 5 bases and J shed 5 bases, with 13 bases lying between them. Germline CDR1 and CDR2: ENHRY and SYGVKD.

This clone was found many times. The rearrangement uses TRBV6-1 and TRBJ2-2, with D tentatively TRBD2 (7 bases). Germline V gene sequence: CDR1 MNHNS, CDR2 SASEGT. V was shortened by 6 bases and J by 7 bases, with 24 bases between the two germline ends. The length of the CDR3 is 17 residues. The CDR3 loop is CASRQRGGGGLGGELFF. The CDR3 DNA reads as TGTGCCAGCAGACAGCGAGGGGGGGGAGGGTTGGGCGGGGAGCTGTTTTTT.

This chain joins TRBV11-2 and TRBJ2-1; D might be TRBD2 (5 bases). Per the germline V gene, CDR1 is SGHAT and CDR2 is FQNNGV. The CDR3 spans 16 residues. Trimming pared 7 bases from V and 5 bases from J, leaving 21 bases between. In nucleotides, the CDR3 is TGTGCCAGCACCCCCCTGGGCGTGAGGGTTCACAATGAGCAGTTCTTC. Its translation is CASTPLGVRVHNEQFF.

This clone was observed many times. The gene calls are TRBV27 and TRBJ2-5; 8 bases are a match to TRBD1. From germline, CDR1 is MNHEY and CDR2 SMNVEV (reference sequence). The CDR3 totals 13 residues. The trim removed 6 bases at V and 5 bases at J, leaving 5 bases unmatched. The CDR3 loop is CASRPRGLETQYF. The CDR3 region has the DNA TGTGCCAGCAGACCCAGGGGGCTGGAGACCCAGTACTTC.

This clone was detected ten times or more. This chain links TRBV28 with TRBJ1-4; 10 bases map to TRBD1. The J segment lost 7 bases and the V segment lost 3 bases, leaving 5 bases of the junction unmatched. The CDR3 contains 15 residues. Germline V gives CDR1 MDHEN, CDR2 SYDVKM. As DNA, the CDR3 is TGTGCCAGCAGTTTGGTCGGGACAGGGGTTGAAAAACTGTTTTTT. This translates into CASSLVGTGVEKLFF.

The J gene is TRBJ2-1, the V gene TRBV2; TRBD2 aligns across 11 bases. CDR1 and CDR2 (germline): SNHLY, FYNNEI. The V segment lost 3 bases and the J segment 9 bases; nucleotides outside the gene matches: 19. The CDR3 length is 19 residues. The CDR3 spells CASSDRGLAASRRGVEQFF. In DNA form, the CDR3 reads TGTGCCAGCAGTGATAGGGGACTAGCGGCCTCACGCCGGGGGGTTGAGCAGTTCTTC.

Many counts were recorded for this clone. V is TRBV20-1 and J is TRBJ2-1, with TRBD1 matching 8 bases. Per the germline V gene, CDR1 is DFQATT and CDR2 is SNEGSKA (reference sequence). This CDR3 is 15 amino acids long. J was trimmed by 0 bases and V by 6 bases; bases with no gene match: 7. The CDR3 reads CSAPRGTGSYNEQFF. CDR3 nucleotide sequence: TGCAGTGCGCCGCGCGGGACAGGCTCCTACAATGAGCAGTTCTTC.

This clone is medium-sized (0.01 to 0.1%) within its sample. The sample has other DNA sequences that encode this CDR3 too. This rearrangement joins TRBV30 to TRBJ2-5; no definite D call. The V gene lost 0 bases and the J gene lost 4 bases, with 3 bases spanning the gap. The CDR3 covers 11 residues. Germline assignment: CDR1 GTSNPN and CDR2 SVGIG (reference sequence). DNA for the CDR3: TGTGCCTGGAGTGTTGGAGAGACCCAGTACTTC. It yields the protein CAWSVGETQYF.

This clone was recorded many times. A much larger clone lies a single base off, so this may be a read error. Other DNA sequences in this sample translate to the same CDR3. This CDR3 is CASSHRSGQETQYF. The CDR3 DNA is TGTGCCAGCAGCCATCGTTCGGGGCAAGAGACCCAGTACTTC. This rearrangement joins TRBV13 to TRBJ2-5; D is perhaps TRBD2 (5 bases). V was trimmed by 5 bases and J by 2 bases, leaving 12 bases between them. CDR1 is PRHDT and CDR2 is FYEKMQ in the germline V gene (reference sequence). This CDR3 has 14 residues.

V usage is TRBV6-2 or TRBV6-3 and J usage is TRBJ1-6; D is unclear. Trimming left V 6 bases short and J 3 bases short, with 21 bases between. The CDR3 has 18 residues. CDR1 is MNHEY and CDR2 is SVGEGT in the germline V gene. CDR3 nucleotides: TGTGCCAGCAGACCCAATCCGTCGGGCGCGTTCTATAATTCACCCCTCCACTTT. Translation gives CASRPNPSGAFYNSPLHF.

The rearrangement joins TRBV28 to TRBJ2-3; possibly TRBD2 for D (6 bases). V gave up 7 bases and J gave up 4 bases, with 15 bases separating them. The CDR3 is 14 amino acids. Germline CDR1 is MDHEN and CDR2 is SYDVKM. CDR3 DNA: TGTGCCAGCAAGGATGGTAGGAGGGCAGATACGCAGTATTTT. Translation gives CASKDGRRADTQYF.

This clone came up many times. The chain employs TRBV2 and TRBJ2-7; D tentatively reads TRBD1 or TRBD2 (5 bases each). Germline CDR1 and CDR2: SNHLY and FYNNEI. CDR3 size: 13 residues. Trimming shortened V by 8 bases and J by 4 bases, and 15 bases separated the two germline ends. The CDR3 spells CASGGPELYEQYF. The DNA for the CDR3 is TGTGCCAGCGGGGGACCTGAACTGTACGAGCAGTACTTC.

This clone was recorded at least ten times. J is TRBJ2-3 and V is TRBV5-1; 9 bases are a match to TRBD1. J gave up 2 bases and V 2 bases, and 6 bases lay outside the gene matches. The CDR3 consists of 16 residues. The germline V gene has CDR1 SGHRS and CDR2 YFSETQ. Here the CDR3 reads CASSLAGTGYTDTQYF. The DNA of the CDR3 is TGCGCCAGCAGCTTAGCCGGGACAGGGTACACAGATACGCAGTATTTT.

Regarding this clone: A read error may explain this, as a much larger clone is one base away. The chain uses TRBV13 and TRBJ2-1; TRBD2 matches at 11 bases. The CDR3 loop spans 18 amino acids. V was clipped by 1 base and J by 8 bases; unmatched bases: 13. CDR1 PRHDT and CDR2 FYEKMQ come from the germline V gene (reference sequence). CDR3 amino acids: CASSLASGLAGGGDEQFF. The DNA of the CDR3 is TGTGCCAGCAGCTTAGCGAGCGGGTTAGCGGGAGGGGGGGATGAGCAGTTCTTC.

This clone was counted at least ten times. The rearrangement links TRBV30 to TRBJ2-5; TRBD1 agrees at 7 bases. The germline gives CDR1 GTSNPN, CDR2 SVGIG (reference sequence). CDR3 length equals 14 residues. The V gene end was trimmed by 0 bases and the J gene end by 4 bases; junction bases not matched to a gene: 5. Written as DNA, the CDR3 is TGTGCCTGGAGTGTAGGGGACAGACGAGAGACCCAGTACTTC. It codes for CAWSVGDRRETQYF.

In the case of this clone: A single base separates this from a much larger clone, so it may be a read error. This chain uses TRBV5-5 with TRBJ2-1; no clear D gene. Germline values: CDR1 SGHKS, CDR2 YYEKEE (reference sequence). The CDR3 consists of 11 residues. CDR3: CASSLVREHFF. The CDR3 DNA follows: TGTGCCAGCAGCTTGGTGCGTGAGCATTTCTTC.

Ten or more counts support this clone. V gene TRBV6-1 combines with J gene TRBJ2-5; D gene uncertain. With 6 bases removed from V and 2 bases from J, the gap between germline ends came to 16 bases. The CDR3 extends over 15 amino acids. Germline V gives CDR1 MNHNS, CDR2 SASEGT. CDR3 sequence (DNA): TGTGCCAGCAGGCCGCTTACAGCTTTACAAGAGACCCAGTACTTC. Its translation is CASRPLTALQETQYF.

This clone appeared a few times. The rearrangement uses TRBV29-1 and TRBJ2-3, with D possibly matching TRBD1 (5 bases). Per germline, CDR1 SQVTM and CDR2 ANQGSEA. This CDR3 spans 12 amino acids. The V and J ends lost 4 bases and 2 bases respectively, with 7 bases between them. The CDR3 region has the DNA TGCAGCGTTGCCAGGGACACAGATACGCAGTATTTT. Protein: CSVARDTDTQYF.

This clone showed up many times. The genes are TRBV28 and TRBJ2-7; no reliable D call. V lost 9 bases and J 1 base, leaving 13 bases between the germline ends. Germline V gene data show CDR1 as MDHEN and CDR2 as SYDVKM. This CDR3 spans 13 amino acids. The CDR3 region is CASHRLGSYEQYF. DNA of the CDR3: TGTGCCAGTCACCGTCTCGGATCCTACGAGCAGTACTTC.